The clone carrying this TCR beta chain has a handful of counts. These data are taken from a study of blood T cell repertoires in COVID-19. Background on the study: COVID-19 samples from acute and convalescent phases originated in the United States, Italy and Spain. T cells, B-cell-depleted T cells, or PBMCs supplied cDNA or gDNA.

Original analysis: It was from reference gene primer amplification that nucleated cell counts were estimated. Clones were read by immunoSEQ multiplex PCR, and TCRdb kept only the in-frame ones, dropping some. Clone size and V and J calls were adopted from that table, with D and trimming inferred from the DNA. The sample lists 150,000 to 200,000 clones, 79% occurring once. The trim removed 6 bases at V and 1 base at J, leaving 3 bases unmatched. The CDR3 runs 15 residues. The germline CDR1 and CDR2 sequences are ENHRY and SYGVKD. This chain links TRBV10-3 with TRBJ2-3; 11 nucleotides align to TRBD2. The sequence was obtained from a man between 60 and 70 years old with active or convalescent COVID-19. The source material was peripheral blood. The CDR3 DNA reads TGTGCCATCAGCACTAGCGGGGGACGCACAGATACGCAGTATTTT. Translated: CAISTSGGRTDTQYF.